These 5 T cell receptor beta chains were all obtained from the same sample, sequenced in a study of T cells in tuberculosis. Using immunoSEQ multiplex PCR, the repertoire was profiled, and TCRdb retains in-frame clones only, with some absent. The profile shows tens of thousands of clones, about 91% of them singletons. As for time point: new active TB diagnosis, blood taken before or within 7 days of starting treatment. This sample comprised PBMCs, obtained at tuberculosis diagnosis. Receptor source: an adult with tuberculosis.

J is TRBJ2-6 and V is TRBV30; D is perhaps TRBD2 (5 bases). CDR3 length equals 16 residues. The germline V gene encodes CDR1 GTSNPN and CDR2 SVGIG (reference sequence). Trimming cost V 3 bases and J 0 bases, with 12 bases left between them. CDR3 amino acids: CAWSQPGGSGANVLTF. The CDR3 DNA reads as TGTGCCTGGAGCCAACCCGGAGGCTCTGGGGCCAACGTCCTGACTTTC.

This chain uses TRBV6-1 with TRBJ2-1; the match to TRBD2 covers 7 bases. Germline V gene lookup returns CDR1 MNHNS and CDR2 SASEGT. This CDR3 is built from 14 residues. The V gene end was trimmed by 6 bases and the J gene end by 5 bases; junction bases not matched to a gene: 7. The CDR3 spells CASRASGINNEQFF. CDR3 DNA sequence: TGTGCCAGCAGAGCAAGCGGGATCAACAATGAGCAGTTCTTC.

The CDR3 coding sequence is TGCACCAGCAGCCACATAGCGGGGGGTACGTACAATGAGCAGTTCTTC. As protein: CTSSHIAGGTYNEQFF. The V and J genes are TRBV1 and TRBJ2-1; whether TRBD2, the table's D call, matches the DNA was not checked. TRBV1 is annotated as a pseudogene. The CDR3 has 16 residues.

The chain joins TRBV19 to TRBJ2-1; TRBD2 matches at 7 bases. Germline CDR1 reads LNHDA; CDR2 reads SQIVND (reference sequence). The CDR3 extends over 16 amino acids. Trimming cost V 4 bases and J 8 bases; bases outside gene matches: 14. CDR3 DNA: TGTGCCAGTAGTAGCCCCCTAGCGGATGGGTCGGATGAGCAGTTCTTC. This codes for CASSSPLADGSDEQFF.

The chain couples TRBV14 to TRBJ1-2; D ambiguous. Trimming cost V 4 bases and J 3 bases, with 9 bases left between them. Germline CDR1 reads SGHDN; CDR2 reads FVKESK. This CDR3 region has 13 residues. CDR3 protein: CASSPSVDYGYTF. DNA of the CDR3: TGTGCCAGCAGCCCCAGTGTCGACTATGGCTACACCTTC.